Below are 3 T cell receptor beta chains sequenced from a single sample in a study of blood T cell repertoires in COVID-19 (dated by TCRdb to about 2020). The library was obtained by the immunoSEQ multiplex PCR assay. Drawn from immuneACCESS, this table holds only the in-frame rearrangements with V and J called that TCRdb kept. Clones are partly lost; checked studies trace under half to an unresolved V gene and leave the rest unexplained. For this sample there are 250,000 or so clones; 70% to 90% appear just once. The ten biggest clones cover approximately 6.6% of the sample. The sequencing input was PBMCs or T cells enriched from blood (not recorded which). These receptors came from a woman between 50 and 59 years old who had been exposed to COVID-19.

V and J are TRBV14 and TRBJ2-1; 13 bases are shared with TRBD2. This CDR3 has 17 residues. J gave up 8 bases and V 4 bases, and 11 bases lay outside the gene matches. Looked up from germline, CDR1 is SGHDN and CDR2 is FVKESK. CDR3 sequence reads: CASSPRGLAGAGDEQFF. The CDR3 coding sequence is TGTGCCAGCAGCCCACGAGGACTAGCGGGGGCCGGGGATGAGCAGTTCTTC. The full variable domain, its missing parts supplied by reference TRBV14 and TRBJ2-1, is EAGVTQFPSHSVIEKGQTVTLRCDPISGHDNLYWYRRVMGKEIKFLLHFVKESKQDESGMPNNRFLAERTGGTYSTLKVQPAELEDSGVYFCASSPRGLAGAGDEQFFGPGTRLTVL.

The J gene is TRBJ2-3, the V gene TRBV5-1; D is possibly TRBD2 (6 bases). This CDR3 has 17 amino acids. V shed 0 bases and J shed 1 base, with 15 bases lying between them. CDR1 is SGHRS, CDR2 YFSETQ, per germline. DNA of the CDR3: TGCGCCAGCAGCTTGGTGACTAGGTTATCTGGCACAGATACGCAGTATTTT. It translates to CASSLVTRLSGTDTQYF.

The genes are TRBV3-1 (or the pseudogene TRBV3-2) and TRBJ2-7; weak D call: TRBD2 (5 bases). V was cut by 5 bases and J by 5 bases, with 10 bases left in between. The CDR3 has 12 residues. Germline V lookup: CDR1 LGHDT, CDR2 YNNKEL (reference sequence). The CDR3 DNA follows: TGTGCCAGCAGCGGGGTGCGGGACGAGCAGTACTTC. Its translation is CASSGVRDEQYF.